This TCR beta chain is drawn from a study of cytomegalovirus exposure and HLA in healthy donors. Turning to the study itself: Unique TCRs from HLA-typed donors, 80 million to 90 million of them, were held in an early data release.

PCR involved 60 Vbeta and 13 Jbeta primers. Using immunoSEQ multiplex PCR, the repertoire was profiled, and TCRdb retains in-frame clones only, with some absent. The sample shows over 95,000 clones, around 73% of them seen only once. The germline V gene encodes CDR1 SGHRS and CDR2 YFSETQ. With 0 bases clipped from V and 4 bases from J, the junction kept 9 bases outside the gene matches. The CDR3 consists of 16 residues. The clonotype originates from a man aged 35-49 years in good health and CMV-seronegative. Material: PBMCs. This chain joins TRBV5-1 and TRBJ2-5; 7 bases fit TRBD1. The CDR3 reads CASSLANRGAGETQYF. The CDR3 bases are TGCGCCAGCAGCTTGGCCAACAGGGGCGCCGGAGAGACCCAGTACTTC.